This is a list of T cell receptor beta chains from one sample in a study of blood T cells in healthy people across ages. TCRdb processed the 5' RACE reads anew with MiXCR; each CDR3 protein has one entry. The top ten clones hold approximately 12% of a sample with about 650,000 distinct CDR3 sequences, 45% to 60% of them seen once. The sample was blood. Every receptor here comes from an elderly woman in good health. Each CDR3 is given with its conserved first and last residue. Fields, in order: CDR3 protein, CDR3 DNA, D gene, V gene, clone size, J gene, CDR3 length. A D gene is named only where the DNA matches it firmly. The listing skips clone size in some rows; elsewhere it reads once, few, many or a size class.

CDR3aa: CASSHMWGLDEQYF
CDR3nt: TGCGCCAGCAGTCATATGTGGGGCCTTGATGAGCAGTACTTC
d_gene: -
v_gene: TRBV23-1
abundance: -
j_gene: TRBJ2-5
len: 14

CDR3aa: CASRYGANTEAFF
CDR3nt: TGTGCCAGCCGATACGGGGCGAACACTGAAGCTTTCTTT
d_gene: -
v_gene: TRBV2
abundance: -
j_gene: TRBJ1-1
len: 13

CDR3aa: CASSRADYGYTF
CDR3nt: TGTGCCAGCAGCCGGGCAGACTATGGCTACACCTTC
d_gene: -
v_gene: TRBV3-1
abundance: many
j_gene: TRBJ1-2
len: 12

CDR3aa: CASSTLQGAAETQYF
CDR3nt: TGTGCCAGCAGCACCTTACAGGGGGCGGCAGAGACCCAGTACTTC
d_gene: TRBD1
v_gene: TRBV28
abundance: few
j_gene: TRBJ2-5
len: 15

CDR3aa: CASSLTQGEYEQYF
CDR3nt: TGTGCCAGCAGCTTAACACAGGGAGAATACGAGCAGTACTTC
d_gene: -
v_gene: TRBV11-2
abundance: many
j_gene: TRBJ2-7
len: 14

CDR3aa: CSVAGPTDEKLFF
CDR3nt: TGCAGCGTTGCAGGACCGACGGATGAAAAACTGTTTTTT
d_gene: -
v_gene: TRBV29-1
abundance: few
j_gene: TRBJ1-4
len: 13

CDR3aa: CSVVARGYEQYF
CDR3nt: TGCAGCGTTGTAGCTAGGGGCTACGAGCAGTACTTC
d_gene: -
v_gene: TRBV29-1
abundance: -
j_gene: TRBJ2-7
len: 12

CDR3aa: CASSSPYGGSSYNEQFF
CDR3nt: TGTGCCAGCAGCTCCCCCTACGGCGGAAGCTCCTACAATGAGCAGTTCTTC
d_gene: -
v_gene: TRBV11-1
abundance: -
j_gene: TRBJ2-1
len: 17

CDR3aa: CASREEGGEQFF
CDR3nt: TGTGCCAGCAGAGAGGAAGGCGGGGAGCAGTTCTTC
d_gene: -
v_gene: TRBV27
abundance: -
j_gene: TRBJ2-1
len: 12

CDR3aa: CASSIPGMGSYNEQYF
CDR3nt: TGTGCCAGTAGTATACCCGGGATGGGCTCCTACAATGAGCAGTACTTC
d_gene: -
v_gene: TRBV19
abundance: -
j_gene: TRBJ2-7
len: 16

CDR3aa: CASSDLAGRDTQYF
CDR3nt: TGTGCCAGCAGTGACCTAGCGGGGAGGGATACGCAGTATTTT
d_gene: TRBD2
v_gene: TRBV6-4
abundance: -
j_gene: TRBJ2-3
len: 14

CDR3aa: CAIALGASNEQFF
CDR3nt: TGTGCCATAGCCTTAGGGGCCTCGAATGAGCAGTTCTTC
d_gene: -
v_gene: TRBV28
abundance: many
j_gene: TRBJ2-1
len: 13

CDR3aa: CASSQEGSSGREADTQYF
CDR3nt: TGCGCCAGCAGCCAAGAAGGGTCCAGCGGGAGAGAGGCAGATACGCAGTATTTT
d_gene: TRBD2
v_gene: TRBV4-1
abundance: -
j_gene: TRBJ2-3
len: 18

CDR3aa: CASSPGLRGDTQYF
CDR3nt: TGTGCCAGCAGCCCTGGACTAAGGGGGGATACGCAGTATTTT
d_gene: -
v_gene: TRBV7-3
abundance: -
j_gene: TRBJ2-3
len: 14